This T cell receptor (beta chain) was captured by sequencing in a study of blood T cell repertoires in COVID-19 (dated by TCRdb to 2020 to 2021). For the wider study: Collaborator samples came from the United States, Italy and Spain and covered acute and convalescent phases of COVID-19. The material from the prospective study consisted of cDNA or gDNA derived from T cells, B-cell-depleted T cells, or PBMCs. Deeply sampled blood TCRbeta repertoires from subjects exposed to, actively infected with, or recovered from COVID-19 were included in the dataset. A freely available public database, intended as a resource for researchers studying the immune response to SARS-CoV-2, is where the repertoires were released. The samples were drawn from two sources: the first 160 participants of the ongoing ImmuneRACE study, and 1,000 to 1,500 subjects contributed by 6 global collaborators. The sample metadata nearly always contained a de-identified subject ID, COVID-19 status, age in years and sex. HLA class I and class II types, where available, came from metadata supplied by the sample provider rather than from assay-based typing.

TCRbeta CDR3 regions were amplified from genomic DNA using the immunoSEQ Assay, a bias-controlled multiplex PCR. Per the original workflow: Nucleated cell counts per sample were estimated from amplification of reference gene primers within the assay. To quantify the absolute abundance of each unique TCRbeta CDR3 rearrangement, sequence reads were collapsed and filtered. Productive Simpson clonality was computed per sample as the square root of Simpson's diversity index over productive rearrangements. TCRdb stores this immuneACCESS table with in-frame sequences only. Part of the clones is absent; in the studies checked, under half of the shortfall reflects unresolved V genes, and no reason is known for the rest. V and J calls plus clone size are reproduced from that table; the DNA served to infer D and trimming. This sample is represented by about 180,000 clones; approximately 85% of them were singletons. The ten largest account for under 6% of the sample.

Findings and caveats that apply to the study as a whole: The quantity of clinical and demographic metadata differed by source and by participant and was supplied without curation.

One collaborating source in Seattle enrolled patients while the patients were actively infected and followed the patients over time throughout the course of disease. Each collaborating institution followed its own protocols to collect whole blood in K2EDTA tubes. Collaborator samples were shipped for TCRbeta analysis as frozen whole blood, isolated PBMCs, or DNA extracted from either sample type. V is cut by 0 bases and J by 10 bases, and the space between the germline ends is 10 bases. The CDR3 spans 12 residues, from the cysteine through the phenylalanine. Here the CDR3 DNA is all that survives: 36 bases in frame from base 1. Sequences GTSNPN (CDR1) and SVGIG (CDR2) are obtained from the germline V gene (reference sequence). For this clone: The specificity of this receptor is unknown. Per-base quality was not reported, and no clone a single base away is much larger than it.

The sequence links TRBV30 to TRBJ2-1; no D gene is confidently identified. This TCR was recovered from a woman in her fifties or sixties with COVID-19, enrolled during active disease. The sample consisted of peripheral blood. The encoded CDR3 is CAWSVKLPEQFF. The nucleotide sequence is TGTGCCTGGAGTGTAAAACTGCCCGAGCAGTTCTTC.